Listed below are T cell receptor beta chains from one sample, sequenced in a study of CD8 T cells in ankylosing spondylitis. TCRdb re-called the 5' RACE reads through MiXCR, storing one row per CDR3 protein. The sample contains about 800,000 distinct CDR3 sequences, around 11% of which appear only once. Input material: blood, either unsorted or a sorted T cell fraction (not recorded which). The receptors here all came from a male donor with ankylosing spondylitis. The CDR3 runs from the conserved cysteine through the conserved F or W. A D gene is named only where the DNA matches it firmly. Some rows mark clone size as missing; the rest say once, few, many or name a class of expanded clone.

d_call	v_call	j_call	clone_size	cdr3_aa	cdr3_nt
TRBD1	TRBV4-3	TRBJ1-3	.	CASSQQGQGHSGNTIYF	TGCGCCAGCAGCCAACAAGGACAGGGCCACTCTGGAAACACCATATATTTT
.	TRBV7-9	TRBJ2-6	few	CASSLDLPGANVLTF	TGTGCCAGCAGCCTCGATTTGCCTGGGGCCAACGTCCTGACTTTC
TRBD2	TRBV20-1	TRBJ2-1	many	CSARLAMVNEQFF	TGCAGTGCCCGACTAGCGATGGTAAATGAGCAGTTCTTC
.	TRBV6-2/TRBV6-3	TRBJ1-5	.	CASSYEARQSLVNKPQHF	TGTGCCAGCAGTTACGAGGCTCGGCAGTCGCTTGTCAATAAGCCCCAGCATTTT
TRBD1	TRBV7-9	TRBJ1-4	.	CASSPLPGQGASEKLFF	TGTGCCAGCAGCCCCTTGCCGGGACAGGGGGCGAGTGAAAAACTGTTTTTT
.	TRBV27	TRBJ2-3	few	CASSPTSYQDTQYF	TGTGCCAGCAGTCCTACATCATATCAAGATACGCAGTATTTT
TRBD2	TRBV6-4	TRBJ2-2	.	CASGRAGVGTGELFF	TGTGCCAGCGGCAGAGCGGGAGTAGGCACCGGGGAGCTGTTTTTT
TRBD1	TRBV5-6	TRBJ1-4	.	CASSAQGARGEKLFF	TGTGCCAGCAGCGCGCAGGGGGCGCGAGGTGAAAAACTGTTTTTT
.	TRBV11-2	TRBJ2-3	few	CASSSGGPERDTQYF	TGTGCCAGCAGCTCTGGGGGCCCCGAAAGGGATACGCAGTATTTT
.	TRBV5-1	TRBJ2-1	.	CASSFDGRYSYNEQFF	TGCGCCAGCAGCTTCGACGGCCGCTACTCCTACAATGAGCAGTTCTTC
.	TRBV12-3/TRBV12-4	TRBJ1-1	.	CASSFYRPDEAFF	TGTGCCAGCAGTTTTTACAGGCCCGATGAAGCTTTCTTT
.	TRBV5-1	TRBJ1-5	.	CASSFGSASNQPQHF	TGCGCCAGCAGCTTCGGTAGCGCTAGCAATCAGCCCCAGCATTTT
.	TRBV7-9	TRBJ2-7	few	CASSLIQGTLLPYEQYF	TGTGCCAGCAGCTTAATTCAGGGTACTTTGCTACCCTACGAGCAGTACTTC
.	TRBV4-3	TRBJ1-1	.	CASSQDYREDTEAFF	TGCGCCAGCAGCCAAGATTACAGGGAGGACACTGAAGCTTTCTTT
.	TRBV7-2	TRBJ2-2	few	CASSLEVHTGELFF	TGTGCCAGCAGCTTAGAGGTACACACCGGGGAGCTGTTTTTT
.	TRBV5-4	TRBJ2-2	.	CASSLPRGLNTGELFF	TGTGCCAGCAGCTTGCCCCGCGGCCTGAACACCGGGGAGCTGTTTTTT
.	TRBV14	TRBJ2-7	.	CASSPFDFYEQYF	TGTGCCAGCAGCCCCTTCGACTTCTACGAGCAGTACTTC
TRBD1	TRBV29-1	TRBJ1-4	few	CSADRGGSGKLFF	TGCAGCGCGGACAGGGGAGGTAGCGGAAAACTGTTTTTT
.	TRBV20-1	TRBJ1-1	few	CSACGMGLGTEAFF	TGCAGTGCTTGCGGAATGGGCCTAGGGACTGAAGCTTTCTTT
TRBD2	TRBV6-2/TRBV6-3	TRBJ2-1	.	CASGWREADNEQFF	TGTGCCAGTGGTTGGCGGGAGGCTGACAATGAGCAGTTCTTC
TRBD2	TRBV4-2	TRBJ2-5	few	CASSLLRGGQETQYF	TGTGCCAGCAGCCTGCTTCGGGGGGGCCAAGAGACCCAGTACTTC
.	TRBV7-2	TRBJ1-2	few	CASSLAAEYYGYTF	TGTGCCAGCAGCTTAGCCGCAGAGTACTATGGCTACACCTTC
.	TRBV5-1	TRBJ2-5	few	CASSTRLGQETQYF	TGCGCCAGCAGCACCCGGTTAGGTCAAGAGACCCAGTACTTC
.	TRBV20-1	TRBJ1-2	few	CSATPDYYGYTF	TGCAGTGCTACTCCGGACTACTATGGCTACACCTTC
TRBD1	TRBV14	TRBJ2-1	.	CANRDRRNEQFF	TGTGCCAACAGGGACAGGCGAAATGAGCAGTTCTTC
.	TRBV20-1	TRBJ1-4	.	CSARQDSNEKLFF	TGCAGTGCTAGACAAGACAGTAATGAAAAACTGTTTTTT
TRBD1	TRBV5-1	TRBJ1-4	few	CASSLAGHSGTGREKLFF	TGCGCCAGCAGCTTGGCCGGGCACTCCGGGACAGGCCGGGAAAAACTGTTTTTT
.	TRBV20-1	TRBJ2-2	few	CSARYLEAGRTGELFF	TGCAGTGCTAGGTACCTAGAGGCAGGTCGGACCGGGGAGCTGTTTTTT
.	TRBV7-2	TRBJ2-1	.	CASSLAVRDDNEQFF	TGTGCCAGCAGCTTAGCAGTCCGCGATGACAATGAGCAGTTCTTC
.	TRBV20-1	TRBJ2-3	few	CSARLRADTQYF	TGCAGTGCTAGGTTAAGGGCAGATACGCAGTATTTT
.	TRBV6-4	TRBJ1-1	few	CASSPRWGFEAFF	TGTGCCAGCAGCCCCCGGTGGGGTTTTGAAGCTTTCTTT
TRBD1	TRBV7-2	TRBJ2-1	many	CASSPRDRVHNEQFF	TGTGCCAGCAGCCCCCGGGACAGGGTGCACAATGAGCAGTTCTTC
.	TRBV20-1	TRBJ1-2	few	CSATDRPNYGYTF	TGCAGTGCTACTGACAGACCTAACTATGGCTACACCTTC
.	TRBV10-3	TRBJ2-5	many	CAISAEKTQYF	TGTGCCATCAGTGCCGAGAAGACCCAGTACTTC
.	TRBV20-1	TRBJ2-5	few	CSARDGSHIQETQYF	TGCAGTGCTAGAGATGGTAGCCACATCCAAGAGACCCAGTACTTC
.	TRBV20-1	TRBJ2-3	many	CSARDWLVGDTQYF	TGCAGTGCTAGAGATTGGTTAGTTGGGGATACGCAGTATTTT
TRBD1	TRBV20-1	TRBJ1-2	many	CSALTGGYGYTF	TGCAGTGCTCTCACAGGGGGCTATGGCTACACCTTC
.	TRBV28	TRBJ1-5	.	CASRLGGQPQHF	TGTGCCAGCAGGCTCGGGGGACAGCCCCAGCATTTT
.	TRBV11-2	TRBJ2-1	.	CASTRQVGENEQFF	TGTGCCAGCACCCGTCAGGTGGGCGAGAATGAGCAGTTCTTC
.	TRBV7-9	TRBJ1-1	few	CASSIRVGRNTEAFF	TGTGCCAGCAGCATCAGGGTTGGGAGGAACACTGAAGCTTTCTTT